This T cell receptor (beta chain) was documented in a study of control samples from healthy donors and cancer patients. The CDR3 runs 15 residues. The ends lost 2 bases at V and 3 bases at J; junction bases unmatched: 3. Germline V gene lookup returns CDR1 SGHTA and CDR2 FQGTGA. Some clones are missing from TCRdb's copy, which holds only in-frame ones; the method was immunoSEQ multiplex PCR. The data contain more than 140,000 clones, 85% to 95% of them seen just once; the ten biggest clones take up around 13%. The sequence was obtained from a man in his forties in good health. Sequencing was done on a sample of blood. The chain is built from TRBV7-3 and TRBJ2-7; the match to TRBD1 covers 11 bases. The CDR3 region has the DNA TGTGCCAGCAGCTTAGGGGACAGGGGGATCTACGAGCAGTACTTC. It translates to CASSLGDRGIYEQYF.